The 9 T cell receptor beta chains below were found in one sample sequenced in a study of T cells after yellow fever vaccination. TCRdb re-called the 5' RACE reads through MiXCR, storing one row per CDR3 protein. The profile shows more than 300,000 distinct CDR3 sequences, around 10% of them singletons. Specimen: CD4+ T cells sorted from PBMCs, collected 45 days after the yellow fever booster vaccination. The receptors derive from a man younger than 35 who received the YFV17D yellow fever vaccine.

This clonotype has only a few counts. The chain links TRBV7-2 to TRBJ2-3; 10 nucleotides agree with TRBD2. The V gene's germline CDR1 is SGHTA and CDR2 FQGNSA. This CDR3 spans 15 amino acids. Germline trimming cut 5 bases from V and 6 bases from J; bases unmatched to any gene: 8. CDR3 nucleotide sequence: TGTGCCAGCAGCGCCCGTAGCGGGGGGAGGGATACGCAGTATTTT. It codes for CASSARSGGRDTQYF.

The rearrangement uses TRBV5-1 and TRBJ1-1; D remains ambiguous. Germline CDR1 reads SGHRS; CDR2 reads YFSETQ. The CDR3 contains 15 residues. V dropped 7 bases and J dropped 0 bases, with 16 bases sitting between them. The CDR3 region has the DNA TGCGCCAGCGGGTTTCTAGGCATCATGAACACTGAAGCTTTCTTT. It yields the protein CASGFLGIMNTEAFF.

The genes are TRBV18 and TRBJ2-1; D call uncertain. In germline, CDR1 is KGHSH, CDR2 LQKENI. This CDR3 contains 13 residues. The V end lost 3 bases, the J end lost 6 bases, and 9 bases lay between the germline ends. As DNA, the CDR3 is TGTGCCAGCTCACCCTCGGGTGGCAATGAGCAGTTCTTC. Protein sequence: CASSPSGGNEQFF.

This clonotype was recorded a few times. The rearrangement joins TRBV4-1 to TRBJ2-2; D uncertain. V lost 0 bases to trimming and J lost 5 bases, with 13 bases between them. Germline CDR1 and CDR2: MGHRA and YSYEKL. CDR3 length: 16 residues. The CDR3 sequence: CASSQDLRINTGELFF. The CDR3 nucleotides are TGCGCCAGCAGCCAAGATTTGCGAATTAATACCGGGGAGCTGTTTTTT.

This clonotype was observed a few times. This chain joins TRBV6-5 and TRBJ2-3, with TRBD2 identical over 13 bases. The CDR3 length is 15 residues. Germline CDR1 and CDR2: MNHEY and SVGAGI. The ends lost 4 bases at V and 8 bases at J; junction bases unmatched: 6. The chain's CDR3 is CASSSRTSGGLTQYF. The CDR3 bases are TGTGCCAGCAGTTCGCGGACTAGCGGGGGACTTACGCAGTATTTT.

The CDR3 is CASTGQLNEKLFF. DNA for the CDR3: TGTGCCAGCACGGGACAGCTTAATGAAAAACTGTTTTTT. The chain recombines TRBV11-2 with TRBJ1-4, with TRBD1 identical over 7 bases. Germline V gene lookup returns CDR1 SGHAT and CDR2 FQNNGV. This CDR3 contains 13 residues. V was clipped by 7 bases and J by 4 bases; unmatched bases: 3. The full variable domain, in which reference TRBV11-2 and TRBJ1-4 provide the parts outside the CDR3, is EAGVAQSPRYKIIEKRQSVAFWCNPISGHATLYWYQQILGQGPKLLIQFQNNGVVDDSQLPKDRFSAERLKGVDSTLKIQPAKLEDSAVYLCASTGQLNEKLFFGSGTQLSVL.

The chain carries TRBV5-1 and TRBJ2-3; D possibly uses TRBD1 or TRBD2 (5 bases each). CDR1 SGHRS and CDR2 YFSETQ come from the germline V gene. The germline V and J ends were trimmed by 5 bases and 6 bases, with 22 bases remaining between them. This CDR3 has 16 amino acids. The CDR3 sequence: CASSIRPTGLDDTQYF. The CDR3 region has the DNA TGCGCCAGCAGTATCCGTCCCACGGGGCTCGATGATACGCAGTATTTT.

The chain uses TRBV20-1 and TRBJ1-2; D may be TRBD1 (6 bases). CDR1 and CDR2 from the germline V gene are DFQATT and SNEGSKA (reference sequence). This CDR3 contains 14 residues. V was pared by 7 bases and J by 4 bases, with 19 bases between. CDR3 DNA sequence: TGCAGTGTCCCTGCAGGACAGCTCTTCTATGGCTACACCTTC. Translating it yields CSVPAGQLFYGYTF.

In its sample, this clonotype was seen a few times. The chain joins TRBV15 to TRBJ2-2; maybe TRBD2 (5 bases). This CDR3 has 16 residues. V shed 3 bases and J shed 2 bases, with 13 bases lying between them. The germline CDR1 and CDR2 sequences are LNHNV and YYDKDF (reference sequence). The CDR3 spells CATSSPGRVNTGELFF. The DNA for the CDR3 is TGTGCCACCAGCAGTCCGGGGAGAGTCAACACCGGGGAGCTGTTTTTT.